This is a list of T cell receptor beta chains from one sample in a study of cytomegalovirus exposure and HLA in healthy donors. Only in-frame clones appear in the TCRdb table, and some are missing; sequencing was by immunoSEQ multiplex PCR. This table has 140,000 to 150,000 clones, about 94% appearing once. The specimen sequenced was PBMCs. The receptor set was obtained from a man younger than 35 in good health and CMV-seropositive. Both conserved end residues are part of each CDR3. D genes are given only for firm matches.

j_gene: TRBJ1-1; d_gene: TRBD1; v_gene: TRBV4-1; CDR3aa: CASSQRAGGLNTEAFF; CDR3nt: TGCGCCAGCAGCCAGCGGGCAGGGGGATTGAACACTGAAGCTTTCTTT
j_gene: TRBJ2-1; d_gene: TRBD2; v_gene: TRBV7-8; CDR3aa: CASRLAGGDGEQFF; CDR3nt: TGTGCCAGCAGACTAGCGGGAGGGGACGGTGAGCAGTTCTTC
j_gene: TRBJ1-4; d_gene: TRBD1; v_gene: TRBV18; CDR3aa: CASSPGTVEGEKLFF; CDR3nt: TGTGCCAGCTCACCGGGGACAGTCGAGGGTGAAAAACTGTTTTTT
j_gene: TRBJ2-1; d_gene: NA; v_gene: TRBV4-1; CDR3aa: CASSQIGLAYNEQFF; CDR3nt: TGCGCCAGCAGCCAAATAGGACTCGCCTACAATGAGCAGTTCTTC
j_gene: TRBJ2-7; d_gene: TRBD1; v_gene: TRBV5-6; CDR3aa: CASSPLGQGSYEQYF; CDR3nt: TGTGCCAGCAGCCCATTGGGACAGGGTTCCTACGAGCAGTACTTC
j_gene: TRBJ1-5; d_gene: TRBD1; v_gene: TRBV28; CDR3aa: CASSLSTGLTGPQHF; CDR3nt: TGTGCCAGCAGCCTCTCGACAGGGTTGACGGGTCCCCAGCATTTT
j_gene: TRBJ1-1; d_gene: NA; v_gene: TRBV29-1; CDR3aa: CSVYRDTEAFF; CDR3nt: TGCAGCGTTTACAGGGACACTGAAGCTTTCTTT
j_gene: TRBJ2-1; d_gene: TRBD1; v_gene: TRBV10-3; CDR3aa: CAISGQTGGKFEQFF; CDR3nt: TGTGCCATCAGTGGTCAGACAGGGGGCAAGTTTGAGCAGTTCTTC
j_gene: TRBJ2-7; d_gene: TRBD2; v_gene: TRBV5-4; CDR3aa: CASRAMTSGRAVEQYF; CDR3nt: TGTGCCAGCAGGGCTATGACTAGCGGGAGGGCCGTCGAGCAGTACTTC
j_gene: TRBJ1-2; d_gene: TRBD1; v_gene: TRBV6-1; CDR3aa: CASSELRGRGYTF; CDR3nt: TGTGCCAGCAGTGAACTCAGGGGGCGAGGCTACACCTTC
j_gene: TRBJ2-5; d_gene: TRBD1; v_gene: TRBV30; CDR3aa: CAWSTPQRQGRETQYF; CDR3nt: TGTGCCTGGAGTACCCCGCAAAGACAGGGGAGAGAGACCCAGTACTTC
j_gene: TRBJ2-1; d_gene: NA; v_gene: TRBV11-2; CDR3aa: CASSLVWLGAYNEQFF; CDR3nt: TGTGCCAGCAGCTTAGTTTGGCTGGGGGCGTACAATGAGCAGTTCTTC
j_gene: TRBJ2-7; d_gene: TRBD2; v_gene: TRBV29-1; CDR3aa: CSVPGLAGGPYEQYF; CDR3nt: TGCAGCGTCCCCGGACTAGCGGGAGGGCCCTACGAGCAGTACTTC
j_gene: TRBJ2-5; d_gene: TRBD1; v_gene: TRBV27; CDR3aa: CASSSIETGKETQYF; CDR3nt: TGTGCCAGCAGTTCCATAGAGACAGGGAAAGAGACCCAGTACTTC
j_gene: TRBJ2-7; d_gene: TRBD2; v_gene: TRBV19; CDR3aa: CASSSGRAVNEQYF; CDR3nt: TGTGCCAGTAGTAGCGGGAGGGCCGTAAACGAGCAGTACTTC
j_gene: TRBJ2-5; d_gene: TRBD2; v_gene: TRBV9; CDR3aa: CASSVGLLAGGQETQYF; CDR3nt: TGTGCCAGCAGCGTAGGCTTACTAGCGGGAGGGCAAGAGACCCAGTACTTC
j_gene: TRBJ1-1; d_gene: NA; v_gene: TRBV5-4; CDR3aa: CASSGRGNTEAFF; CDR3nt: TGTGCCAGCTCCGGGAGGGGGAACACTGAAGCTTTCTTT
j_gene: TRBJ2-7; d_gene: TRBD1; v_gene: TRBV5-4; CDR3aa: CASSSTGTGAYEQYF; CDR3nt: TGTGCCAGCAGCTCCACCGGGACAGGAGCCTACGAGCAGTACTTC
j_gene: TRBJ2-5; d_gene: NA; v_gene: TRBV12-5; CDR3aa: CASGLGGGTQYF; CDR3nt: TGTGCTAGTGGTTTGGGGGGCGGGACCCAGTACTTC
j_gene: TRBJ2-7; d_gene: NA; v_gene: TRBV11-2; CDR3aa: CASSLDASFSYEQYF; CDR3nt: TGTGCCAGCAGCTTAGACGCCTCCTTTAGCTACGAGCAGTACTTC
j_gene: TRBJ2-6; d_gene: NA; v_gene: TRBV5-6; CDR3aa: CASSSTGLTANVLTF; CDR3nt: TGTGCCAGCAGTTCAACAGGGTTAACGGCCAACGTCCTGACTTTC
j_gene: TRBJ2-1; d_gene: TRBD2; v_gene: TRBV7-6; CDR3aa: CASSLVPSGSSYNEQFF; CDR3nt: TGTGCCAGCAGCTTAGTGCCTAGCGGGAGTTCCTACAATGAGCAGTTCTTC
j_gene: TRBJ2-7; d_gene: NA; v_gene: TRBV19; CDR3aa: CASSVEYYEEQYF; CDR3nt: TGTGCCAGTAGTGTGGAATACTACGAGGAGCAGTACTTC
j_gene: TRBJ2-2; d_gene: TRBD2; v_gene: TRBV7-8; CDR3aa: CASSLGGTGGLFF; CDR3nt: TGTGCCAGCAGCTTAGGGGGAACGGGAGGGCTGTTTTTT
j_gene: TRBJ2-2; d_gene: NA; v_gene: TRBV27; CDR3aa: CASRISGSNTGELFF; CDR3nt: TGTGCCAGCAGGATTAGCGGATCGAACACCGGGGAGCTGTTTTTT